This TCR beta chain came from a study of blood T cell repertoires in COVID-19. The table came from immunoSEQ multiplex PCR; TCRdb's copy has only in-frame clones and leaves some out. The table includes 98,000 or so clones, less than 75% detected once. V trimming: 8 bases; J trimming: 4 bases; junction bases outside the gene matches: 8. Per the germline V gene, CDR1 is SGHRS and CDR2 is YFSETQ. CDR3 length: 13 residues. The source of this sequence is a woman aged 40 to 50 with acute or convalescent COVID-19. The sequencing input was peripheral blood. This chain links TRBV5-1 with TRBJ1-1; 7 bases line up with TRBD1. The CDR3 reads CASSGTDITEAFF. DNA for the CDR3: TGCGCCAGTTCCGGGACAGATATCACTGAAGCTTTCTTT.